What follows are 6 T cell receptor beta chains derived from one specimen sequenced in a study of T cells after yellow fever vaccination. A single record per CDR3 protein comes from TCRdb applying MiXCR to the 5' RACE reads. Here the sample spans 400,000 to 450,000 distinct CDR3 sequences, around 19% being singletons. Material: PBMCs, obtained before the yellow fever booster vaccination. The receptors were sampled from a man younger than 35 who received the YFV17D yellow fever vaccine.

In its sample, this clonotype was seen a few times. This chain uses TRBV25-1 with TRBJ1-2; D remains ambiguous. The germline V gene encodes CDR1 MGHDK and CDR2 SYGVNS. The V end was cut by 1 base, the J end by 7 bases, with 13 bases between. This CDR3 region has 14 residues. The CDR3 sequence is CASSESGFLGGYTF. The CDR3 DNA sequence: TGTGCCAGCAGTGAATCAGGTTTTTTAGGTGGCTACACCTTC.

This chain connects TRBV12-3 or TRBV12-4 to TRBJ1-3; TRBD1 might be the D (6 bases). The CDR3 extends over 15 amino acids. Trimming pared 3 bases from V and 4 bases from J, leaving 13 bases between. DNA for the CDR3: TGTGCCAGCAGTTTCTGGTCAGGGACAGGAAACACCATATATTTT. It codes for CASSFWSGTGNTIYF.

A few counts support this clonotype. The chain has TRBV6-5 and TRBJ1-5; no reliable D call. CDR1 is MNHEY and CDR2 is SVGAGI in the germline V gene. With 0 bases removed from V and 5 bases from J, the gap between germline ends came to 5 bases. The CDR3 length is 13 residues. The CDR3: CASSYSIDQPQHF. CDR3 bases: TGTGCCAGCAGTTACTCGATAGATCAGCCCCAGCATTTT.

This clonotype was counted only a few times. This chain connects TRBV7-2 to TRBJ2-3, with D possibly matching TRBD1 (5 bases). Germline V lookup: CDR1 SGHTA, CDR2 FQGNSA. The CDR3 covers 14 residues. Between the trimmed V and J ends, which lost 3 bases and 7 bases, there was a span of 14 bases. In nucleotides, the CDR3 is TGTGCCAGCAGCTTGGATCAGGGTCTTTATACGCAGTATTTT. Protein product: CASSLDQGLYTQYF.

CDR3 bases: TGTGCCAGCAGTTTGCCGGGACAGGGGGCCATAGTTTTCACCTACGAGCAGTACGTC. Its protein is CASSLPGQGAIVFTYEQYV. The rearrangement joins TRBV27 to TRBJ2-7; 12 bases are shared with TRBD1. Germline CDR1 and CDR2: MNHEY and SMNVEV (reference sequence). Germline trimming cut 3 bases from V and 2 bases from J; bases unmatched to any gene: 14. The CDR3 has 19 amino acids.

Only a few counts were recorded for this clonotype. The rearrangement uses TRBV19 and TRBJ2-3; no definite D call. This CDR3 is built from 12 residues. V lost 3 bases and J lost 3, with 4 bases in between. Germline assignment: CDR1 LNHDA and CDR2 SQIVND (reference sequence). For the CDR3, the DNA is TGTGCCAGTAGTATTGGAACAGATACGCAGTATTTT. Translation gives CASSIGTDTQYF.